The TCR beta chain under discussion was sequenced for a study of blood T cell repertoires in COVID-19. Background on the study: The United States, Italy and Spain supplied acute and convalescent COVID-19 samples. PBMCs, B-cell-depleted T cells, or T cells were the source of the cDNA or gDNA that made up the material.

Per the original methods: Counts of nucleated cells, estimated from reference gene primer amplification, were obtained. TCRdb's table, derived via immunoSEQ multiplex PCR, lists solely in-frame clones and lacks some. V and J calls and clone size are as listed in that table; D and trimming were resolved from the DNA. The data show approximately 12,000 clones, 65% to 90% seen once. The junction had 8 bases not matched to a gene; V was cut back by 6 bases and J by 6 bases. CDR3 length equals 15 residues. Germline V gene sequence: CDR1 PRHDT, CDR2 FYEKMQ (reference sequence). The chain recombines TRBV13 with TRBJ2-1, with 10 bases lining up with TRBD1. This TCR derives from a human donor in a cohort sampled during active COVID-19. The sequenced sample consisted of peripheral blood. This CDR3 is CASRETGGACNEQFF. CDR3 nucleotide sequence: TGTGCCAGCAGAGAGACAGGGGGCGCTTGCAATGAGCAGTTCTTC.